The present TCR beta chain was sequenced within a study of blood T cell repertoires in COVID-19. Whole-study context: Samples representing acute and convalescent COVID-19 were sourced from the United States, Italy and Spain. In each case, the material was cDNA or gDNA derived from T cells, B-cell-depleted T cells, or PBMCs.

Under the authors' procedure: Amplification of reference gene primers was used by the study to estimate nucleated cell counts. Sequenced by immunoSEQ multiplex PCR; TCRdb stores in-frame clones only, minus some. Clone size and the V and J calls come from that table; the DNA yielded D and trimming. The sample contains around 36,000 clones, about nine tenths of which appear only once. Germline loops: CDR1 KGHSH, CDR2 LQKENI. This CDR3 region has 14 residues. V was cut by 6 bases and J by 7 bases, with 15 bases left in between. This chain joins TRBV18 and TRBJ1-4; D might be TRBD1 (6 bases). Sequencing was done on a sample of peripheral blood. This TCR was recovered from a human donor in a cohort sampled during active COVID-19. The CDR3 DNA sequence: TGTGCCAGCTCCCCCCCGGGGGGCGCTGAAAAACTGTTTTTT. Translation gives CASSPPGGAEKLFF.